This T cell receptor beta chain comes out of a study of shared clonotypes between healthy human individuals. At the level of the study: Every donor yielded three CD4 naive, three CD4 memory, two CD8 naive and one CD8 memory plate.

Each of the donors was a healthy adult who was HIV-negative and had not had a recent acute infection or vaccination. Naive CD45RA+ and memory CD45RA-negative subsets were split from CD4+ cells. The CDR3 consists of 15 residues. Trimming cost V 0 bases and J 9 bases, with 12 bases left between them. The germline V gene encodes CDR1 KGHSH and CDR2 LQKENI. Repertoires were generated with immunoSEQ multiplex PCR, while TCRdb's copy carries only in-frame clones and drops some. Here the sample spans approximately 940,000 clones, 60% to 85% being singletons. This clone was detected only a few times. The sequence derives from a man aged 18 to 30 in good health. The sample consisted of memory CD4+ T cells sorted from blood. Documented subset: CD45RA-negative fraction. V usage is TRBV18 and J usage is TRBJ1-6; no reliable D call. The CDR3 region has the DNA TGTGCCAGCTCACCACCGGCGGGTAACGGTTCACCCCTCCACTTT. This codes for CASSPPAGNGSPLHF.